A single sample is the source of the 7 T cell receptor beta chains below, sequenced in a study of cytomegalovirus exposure and HLA in healthy donors (dated by TCRdb to about 2017). To prepare the library, the immunoSEQ multiplex PCR assay was applied. A mixture of 60 forward primers for TCR Vbeta segments and 13 reverse primers for TCR Jbeta segments was used in the multiplex PCR. The immuneACCESS repertoire file appears here via TCRdb, limited to in-frame rearrangements. These files lack a portion of the clones; in checked studies, under half of the deficit traces to unresolved V genes, and the cause of the others is not known. This sample has 150,000 or so clones in its table, and 60% to 80% of those were observed once. The ten biggest clones cover over 0.95% of the sample. Sequencing input: PBMCs. The receptors come from a woman aged 50 to 65 in good health and CMV-seropositive.

The V gene is TRBV10-1, the J gene TRBJ1-5, with D possibly matching TRBD1 (5 bases). The CDR3 runs 14 residues. Germline V CDR1 and CDR2: WNHNN, SYGVQD (reference sequence). V gave up 4 bases and J gave up 5 bases, with 12 bases separating them. The CDR3 region is CASSVRGGDQPQHF. Written as DNA, the CDR3 is TGCGCCAGCAGTGTTAGGGGTGGGGATCAGCCCCAGCATTTT.

This clone showed up just a few times. The chain employs TRBV4-1 and TRBJ2-3, with D perhaps TRBD1 (5 bases). Trimming shortened V by 4 bases and J by 1 base, and 15 bases separated the two germline ends. The germline CDR1 and CDR2 sequences are MGHRA and YSYEKL. The CDR3 has 16 residues. CDR3 protein: CASSPQGLIGTDTQYF. The CDR3 DNA reads TGCGCCAGCAGCCCCCAGGGCCTTATCGGCACAGATACGCAGTATTTT.

On this clone: Without the conserved terminal phenylalanine or tryptophan, this CDR3 likely stems from a read error. This chain joins TRBV29-1 and TRBJ2-6, with D possibly matching TRBD1 (6 bases). The germline V and J ends were trimmed by 4 bases and 2 bases, with 12 bases remaining between them. This CDR3 region has 15 residues. The V gene's germline CDR1 is SQVTM and CDR2 ANQGSEA. The CDR3 reads CSVASGATGANVLTV. CDR3 coding DNA: TGCAGCGTTGCATCAGGGGCTACTGGGGCCAACGTCCTGACTGTC.

The chain carries TRBV6-1 and TRBJ1-1; D perhaps matches TRBD1 (5 bases). V shed 1 base and J shed 4 bases, with 13 bases lying between them. Germline CDR1 reads MNHNS; CDR2 reads SASEGT. CDR3 length equals 15 residues. Here the CDR3 DNA reads TGTGCCAGCAGTGAAGGCCCCGGGGGTGGCACTGAAGCTTTCTTT. This gives the protein CASSEGPGGGTEAFF.

This clone was counted once. The V gene is TRBV2, the J gene TRBJ2-7; TRBD1 matches at 7 bases. Looked up from germline, CDR1 is SNHLY and CDR2 is FYNNEI. There are 15 residues in the CDR3. V dropped 4 bases and J dropped 1; count of bases not matched to a gene: 7. The CDR3 sequence: CASSGSQTGSYEQYF. The CDR3 bases are TGTGCCAGCAGTGGATCCCAGACAGGGTCCTACGAGCAGTACTTC.

The V call is TRBV5-1, the J call TRBJ2-5, with TRBD1 matching over 8 bases. The junction had 1 base not matched to a gene; V was cut back by 0 bases and J by 0 bases. The CDR3 is 15 amino acids. Germline CDR1 SGHRS, CDR2 YFSETQ. The CDR3 here is CASSLGQGYQETQYF. CDR3 sequence (DNA): TGCGCCAGCAGCTTGGGACAGGGGTACCAAGAGACCCAGTACTTC. The whole variable domain, filled in from reference TRBV5-1 and TRBJ2-5, reads KAGVTQTPRYLIKTRGQQVTLSCSPISGHRSVSWYQQTPGQGLQFLFEYFSETQRNKGNFPGRFSGRQFSNSRSEMNVSTLELGDSALYLCASSLGQGYQETQYFGPGTRLLVL.

This rearrangement joins TRBV19 to TRBJ1-5; 9 bases fit TRBD1. The CDR3 totals 16 residues. V dropped 9 bases and J dropped 4; count of bases not matched to a gene: 13. The germline gives CDR1 LNHDA, CDR2 SQIVND (reference sequence). The CDR3 bases are TGTGCCAGCCATGGGACAGGGAATCGGAGGAATCAGCCCCAGCATTTT. Amino acid sequence: CASHGTGNRRNQPQHF.